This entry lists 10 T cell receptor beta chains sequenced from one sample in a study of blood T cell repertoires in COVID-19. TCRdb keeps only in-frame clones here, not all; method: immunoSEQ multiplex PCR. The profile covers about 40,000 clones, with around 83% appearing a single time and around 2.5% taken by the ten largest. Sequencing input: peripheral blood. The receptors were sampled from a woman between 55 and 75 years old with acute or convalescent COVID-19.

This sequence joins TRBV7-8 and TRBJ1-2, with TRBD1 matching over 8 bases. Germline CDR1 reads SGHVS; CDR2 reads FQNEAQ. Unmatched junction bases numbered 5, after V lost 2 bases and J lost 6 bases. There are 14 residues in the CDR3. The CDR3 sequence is CASSLQGQVHGYTF. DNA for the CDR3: TGTGCCAGCAGCTTACAGGGACAGGTCCATGGCTACACCTTC.

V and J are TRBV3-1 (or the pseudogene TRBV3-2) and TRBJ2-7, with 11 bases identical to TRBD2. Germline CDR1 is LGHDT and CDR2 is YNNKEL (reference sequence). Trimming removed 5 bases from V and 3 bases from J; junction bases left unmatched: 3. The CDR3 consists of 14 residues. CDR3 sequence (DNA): TGTGCCAGCAGCTTAGGGACTAGCGGCTACGAGCAGTACTTC. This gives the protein CASSLGTSGYEQYF.

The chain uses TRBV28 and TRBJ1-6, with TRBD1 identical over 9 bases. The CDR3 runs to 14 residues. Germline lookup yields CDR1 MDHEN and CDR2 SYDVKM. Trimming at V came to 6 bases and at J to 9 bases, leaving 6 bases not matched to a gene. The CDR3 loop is CASSPGQGFSPLHF. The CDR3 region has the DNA TGTGCCAGCAGCCCGGGACAGGGTTTTTCACCCCTCCACTTT.

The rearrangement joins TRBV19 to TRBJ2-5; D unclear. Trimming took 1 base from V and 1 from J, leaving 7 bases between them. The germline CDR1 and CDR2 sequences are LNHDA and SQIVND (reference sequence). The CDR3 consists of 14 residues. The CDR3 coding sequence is TGTGCCAGTAGTATAGGTGGCTCCCAAGAGACCCAGTACTTC. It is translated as CASSIGGSQETQYF.

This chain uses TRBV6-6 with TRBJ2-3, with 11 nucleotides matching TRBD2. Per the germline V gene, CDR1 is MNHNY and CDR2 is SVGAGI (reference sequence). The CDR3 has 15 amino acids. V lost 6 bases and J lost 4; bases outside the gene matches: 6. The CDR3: CASSQTSGSADTQYF. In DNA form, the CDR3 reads TGTGCCAGCAGCCAAACTAGCGGGAGTGCAGATACGCAGTATTTT.

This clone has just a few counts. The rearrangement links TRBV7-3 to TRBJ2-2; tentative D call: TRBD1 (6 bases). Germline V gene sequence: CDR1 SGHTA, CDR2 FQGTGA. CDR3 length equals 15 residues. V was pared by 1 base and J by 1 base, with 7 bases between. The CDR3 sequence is CASSLKTGNTGELFF. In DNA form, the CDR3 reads TGTGCCAGCAGCTTAAAGACAGGGAACACCGGGGAGCTGTTTTTT.

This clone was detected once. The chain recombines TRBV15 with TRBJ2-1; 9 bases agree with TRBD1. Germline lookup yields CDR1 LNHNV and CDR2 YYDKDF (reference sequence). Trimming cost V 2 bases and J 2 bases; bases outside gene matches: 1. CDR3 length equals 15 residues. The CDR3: CATSRRDRAYNEQFF. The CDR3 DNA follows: TGTGCCACCAGCAGACGGGACAGGGCCTACAATGAGCAGTTCTTC.

CDR3 in DNA: TGTGCCATGCAGGGGGCGTTATACACTGAAGCTTTCTTT. The encoded protein is CAMQGALYTEAFF. V usage is TRBV10-3 and J usage is TRBJ1-1; 8 nucleotides line up with TRBD1. The J segment lost 3 bases and the V segment lost 9 bases, leaving 6 bases of the junction unmatched. Germline V gene data show CDR1 as ENHRY and CDR2 as SYGVKD. The CDR3 spans 13 residues.

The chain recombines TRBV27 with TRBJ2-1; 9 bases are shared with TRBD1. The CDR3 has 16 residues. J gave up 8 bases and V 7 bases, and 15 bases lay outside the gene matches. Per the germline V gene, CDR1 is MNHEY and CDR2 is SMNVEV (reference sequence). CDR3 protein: CASKPSRDRASHEQFF. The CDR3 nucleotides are TGTGCCAGCAAACCCTCCCGGGACAGGGCATCCCATGAGCAGTTCTTC.

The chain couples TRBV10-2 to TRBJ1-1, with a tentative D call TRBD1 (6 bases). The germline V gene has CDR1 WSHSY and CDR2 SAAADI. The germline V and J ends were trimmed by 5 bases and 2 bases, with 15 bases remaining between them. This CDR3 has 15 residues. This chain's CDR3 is CASSLLQGPNTEAFF. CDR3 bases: TGCGCCAGCAGTCTCCTGCAGGGGCCTAACACTGAAGCTTTCTTT.